This TCR beta chain derives from a study of blood T cell repertoires in COVID-19. TCRdb keeps only in-frame clones here, not all; method: immunoSEQ multiplex PCR. The sample records 200,000 to 250,000 clones, around 80% being singletons. The ends were cut back, 4 bases at V and 6 bases at J, with 8 bases in the middle. The CDR3 sequence is 12 residues long. Germline CDR1 and CDR2: MNHEY and SVGEGT. This clone was detected once. Specimen: peripheral blood. The chain recombines TRBV6-2 or TRBV6-3 with TRBJ2-3; D remains unclear. This clonotype was obtained from a woman older than 75 with active or convalescent COVID-19. For the CDR3, the DNA is TGTGCCAGCAGTTTCCTGCGGGATACGCAGTATTTT. Translated: CASSFLRDTQYF.